This T cell receptor (beta chain) was captured by sequencing in a study of blood T cell repertoires in COVID-19. At the level of the study: Acute and convalescent COVID-19 specimens originated in the United States, Italy and Spain.

Germline CDR1 is KGHSH and CDR2 is LQKENI. The CDR3 has 15 amino acids. V was clipped by 3 bases and J by 6 bases; unmatched bases: 5. Generated by immunoSEQ multiplex PCR, the TCRdb table keeps only in-frame clones and is missing some. The sample has about 69,000 clones; roughly nine tenths are singletons. The chain links TRBV18 to TRBJ2-1, with 10 bases identical to TRBD2. The sample was peripheral blood. The sequence was collected from a woman between 50 and 59 years old with active COVID-19. CDR3 sequence: CASSPLLAGVNEQFF. As DNA, the CDR3 is TGTGCCAGCTCACCGCTGCTAGCGGGAGTCAATGAGCAGTTCTTC. Filled out from reference TRBV18 and TRBJ2-1, the complete variable domain reads NAGVMQNPRHLVRRRGQEARLRCSPMKGHSHVYWYRQLPEEGLKFMVYLQKENIIDESGMPKERFSAEFPKEGPSILRIQQVVRGDSAAYFCASSPLLAGVNEQFFGPGTRLTVL.